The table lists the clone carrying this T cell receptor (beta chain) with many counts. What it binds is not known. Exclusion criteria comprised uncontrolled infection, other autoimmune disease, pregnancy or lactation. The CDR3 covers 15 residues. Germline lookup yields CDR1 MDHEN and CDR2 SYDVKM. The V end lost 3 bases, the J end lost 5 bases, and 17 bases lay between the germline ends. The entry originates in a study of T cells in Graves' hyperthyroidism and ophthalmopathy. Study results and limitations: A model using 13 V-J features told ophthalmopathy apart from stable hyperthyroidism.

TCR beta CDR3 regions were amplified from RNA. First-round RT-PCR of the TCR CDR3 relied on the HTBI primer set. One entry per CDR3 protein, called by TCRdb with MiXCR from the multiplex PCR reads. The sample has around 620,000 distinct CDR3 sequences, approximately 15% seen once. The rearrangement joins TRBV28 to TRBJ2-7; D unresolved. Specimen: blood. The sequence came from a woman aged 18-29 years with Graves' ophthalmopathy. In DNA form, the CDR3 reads TGTGCCAGCAGTTTCGTAGGACCCAAAACGAACGAGCAGTACTTC. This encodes CASSFVGPKTNEQYF.